Below, 12 T cell receptor beta chains from the same sample are listed, as sequenced in a study of cytomegalovirus exposure and HLA in healthy donors. Method: immunoSEQ multiplex PCR; TCRdb's copy keeps in-frame clones and lacks some. The sample includes around 300,000 clones, about 86% of them seen just once. The sequenced material came from PBMCs. The receptors were gathered from a woman aged 18-35 years in good health and CMV-seronegative.

This clone has just one count. The rearrangement joins TRBV6-5 to TRBJ2-7, with D tentatively TRBD2 (6 bases). Deletions cut 0 bases from V and 2 bases from J, with 14 bases between. The V gene's germline CDR1 is MNHEY and CDR2 SVGAGI. The CDR3 contains 16 residues. CDR3 region: CASSYSTGSATYEQYF. The CDR3 DNA reads as TGTGCCAGCAGTTACTCGACCGGGAGTGCAACCTACGAGCAGTACTTC.

The chain uses TRBV5-1 and TRBJ2-3; 9 bases map to TRBD1. After removal of 0 bases from V and 5 bases from J, the junction contained 7 bases not matched to a gene. The CDR3 is 16 amino acids. Germline CDR1 reads SGHRS; CDR2 reads YFSETQ. This chain's CDR3 is CASSLAGQGTGDTQYF. Here the CDR3 DNA reads TGCGCCAGCAGCTTGGCCGGACAGGGGACGGGAGATACGCAGTATTTT. The complete variable domain, with remaining parts taken from reference TRBV5-1 and TRBJ2-3, reads KAGVTQTPRYLIKTRGQQVTLSCSPISGHRSVSWYQQTPGQGLQFLFEYFSETQRNKGNFPGRFSGRQFSNSRSEMNVSTLELGDSALYLCASSLAGQGTGDTQYFGPGTRLTVL.

The chain is built from TRBV25-1 and TRBJ1-4, with TRBD1 matching 10 bases. The CDR3 extends over 16 amino acids. V shed 2 bases, J shed 8 bases, and the junction held 8 bases outside the gene matches. CDR1 and CDR2 (germline): MGHDK, SYGVNS. The CDR3 is CASSEETGTGVEKLFF. The CDR3 nucleotides are TGTGCCAGCAGTGAAGAGACCGGGACAGGGGTCGAAAAACTGTTTTTT.

The gene calls are TRBV6-1 and TRBJ1-6, with D perhaps TRBD1 (6 bases). V was pared by 2 bases and J by 0 bases, with 17 bases between. There are 19 residues in the CDR3. Looked up from germline, CDR1 is MNHNS and CDR2 is SASEGT. The CDR3 bases are TGTGCCAGCAGTGAATGGGACACTGCCTCGAGCTCCTATAATTCACCCCTCCACTTT. It codes for CASSEWDTASSSYNSPLHF.

This clone was seen a single time. The chain combines TRBV18 with TRBJ1-5, with a tentative D call TRBD1 (5 bases). V lost 3 bases and J lost 4, with 10 bases in between. Germline V lookup: CDR1 KGHSH, CDR2 LQKENI. This CDR3 spans 14 amino acids. The CDR3 spells CASSPGRGNQPQHF. CDR3 DNA sequence: TGTGCCAGCTCACCGGGACGGGGGAATCAGCCCCAGCATTTT. The entire variable domain, with the rest obtained from reference TRBV18 and TRBJ1-5, is as follows: NAGVMQNPRHLVRRRGQEARLRCSPMKGHSHVYWYRQLPEEGLKFMVYLQKENIIDESGMPKERFSAEFPKEGPSILRIQQVVRGDSAAYFCASSPGRGNQPQHFGDGTRLSIL.

This rearrangement joins TRBV23-1 to TRBJ2-7; 9 bases map to TRBD1. TRBV23-1 is an ORF, and what it does is uncertain. J gave up 4 bases and V 3 bases, and 10 bases lay outside the gene matches. The CDR3 has 16 amino acids. This CDR3 is CASSHTGTGTFYEQYF. CDR3 coding DNA: TGCGCCAGCAGTCATACCGGGACAGGGACCTTTTACGAGCAGTACTTC.

The V gene is TRBV6-1, the J gene TRBJ2-2; TRBD2 matches at 7 bases. Per the germline V gene, CDR1 is MNHNS and CDR2 is SASEGT. J was trimmed by 6 bases and V by 3 bases; bases with no gene match: 7. This CDR3 spans 15 amino acids. The CDR3 region is CASSDLLAGAGELFF. In DNA form, the CDR3 reads TGTGCCAGCAGTGATTTGTTGGCGGGAGCCGGGGAGCTGTTTTTT.

The chain is built from TRBV11-2 and TRBJ1-3; D is possibly TRBD1 (5 bases). The germline gives CDR1 SGHAT, CDR2 FQNNGV. V was cut by 3 bases and J by 4 bases, with 13 bases left in between. This CDR3 spans 15 amino acids. CDR3 nucleotide sequence: TGTGCCAGCAGCTTGGGGAGGGGAATGGGAAACACCATATATTTT. Protein: CASSLGRGMGNTIYF.

This clone appeared a few times. V is TRBV28 and J is TRBJ1-2, with a tentative D call TRBD1 (5 bases). The CDR3 consists of 13 residues. The germline V and J ends were trimmed by 8 bases and 2 bases, with 12 bases remaining between them. Germline CDR1 and CDR2: MDHEN and SYDVKM. CDR3 sequence (DNA): TGTGCCAGCCGGCTCCGACAGAACTATGGCTACACCTTC. It codes for CASRLRQNYGYTF.

V usage is TRBV11-1 and J usage is TRBJ1-1; a weak D match, TRBD1 (5 bases). The CDR3 runs to 15 residues. V was pared by 1 base and J by 3 bases, with 12 bases between. Germline CDR1 SGHAT, CDR2 FQDESV (reference sequence). The CDR3 is CASSLGAGRDTEAFF. For the CDR3, the DNA is TGTGCCAGCAGCTTAGGGGCAGGGAGGGACACTGAAGCTTTCTTT.

V gene TRBV6-5 combines with J gene TRBJ1-6, with 7 nucleotides matching TRBD1. Germline CDR1 MNHEY, CDR2 SVGAGI. The length of the CDR3 is 13 residues. V trimming: 6 bases; J trimming: 5 bases; junction bases outside the gene matches: 1. CDR3 region: CASRTGDNSPLHF. In DNA form, the CDR3 reads TGTGCCAGCAGAACAGGGGATAATTCACCCCTCCACTTT.

The CDR3 reads CSVATSGRAPDTQYF. In DNA form, the CDR3 reads TGCAGCGTTGCCACTAGCGGGAGGGCCCCAGATACGCAGTATTTT. The chain is built from TRBV29-1 and TRBJ2-3; TRBD2 matches at 13 bases. The CDR3 loop spans 15 amino acids. Germline-derived CDR1 and CDR2 are SQVTM and ANQGSEA. The V and J ends lost 4 bases and 4 bases, in that order; junction bases with no gene match: 5.